The following is a T cell receptor beta chain sequence with its context. Its antigen is unidentified. During its preparation, the TCRbeta library received unique molecular identifiers. TCRdb analysed the PCR reads with MiXCR anew, one entry per CDR3 protein. The sample records a few hundred thousand distinct CDR3 sequences, under 8.5% being singletons. CDR3 size: 13 residues. The germline gives CDR1 DFQATT, CDR2 SNEGSKA (reference sequence). Trimming cost V 1 base and J 5 bases, with 11 bases left between them. This sample was taken from a study of T-cell reconstitution after alpha-beta-depleted transplantation in children. Overall study findings and caveats: About two months after transplant, alpha-beta T cells reportedly came from several hundred expanded graft clones.

V and J are TRBV20-1 and TRBJ2-5, with a tentative D call TRBD2 (5 bases). This specimen was PBMCs, taken before TCRalphabeta/CD19-depleted stem cell transplant. The sequence was obtained from a boy aged 2 to 10 with acute lymphoblastic leukemia, due to receive a stem cell transplant. This CDR3 is CSARGVGSETQYF. CDR3 nucleotides: TGCAGTGCTAGAGGGGTGGGGAGTGAGACCCAGTACTTC.